This T cell receptor beta chain came from a study of T cells in localized non-small cell lung cancer (TCRdb year 2020). Notes on the research overall: T cell repertoires of 200 to 300 early-stage NSCLC patients were analyzed, with tumors being compared against uninvolved tumor-adjacent lungs. The cohort comprised 236 treatment-naïve NSCLC patients with resected, localized lung tumors. The mean age of the NSCLC patients was under 70 years, with approximately 130 men and about a hundred women.

As for this clone: No antigen is known for it. No qualities accompany the bases; no much larger clone lies one base away.

What the study reported, not specific to this receptor: Because the study design was exploratory, TCR variables were selected using unadjusted p-values without false-discovery rate correction. A median of about 53 of the top 100 tumor clones were detected in paired uninvolved adjacent lung, and 25 to 35 of these tumor clones were also found among the top 100 clones of the paired uninvolved adjacent lung. Longer overall survival was associated with higher blood T cell density, whereas shorter survival was associated with higher adjacent-lung clonality. Because multi-region tumor sequencing was not done, intratumor heterogeneity could not be ruled out. The highest T cell clonality was observed in uninvolved tumor-adjacent lung, where clonality exceeded that of tumor, suggesting that antigenic responses were more focused in uninvolved tumor-adjacent lung.

The CDR3 covers 14 residues, taking in both the cysteine and the phenylalanine. The DNA shown is the 42-base CDR3, in frame from base 1. Trimming at the junction amounts to 4 bases on V and 6 bases on J, and the germline ends lie 17 bases apart. For CDR1 and CDR2, the germline V gene lists SGHRS and YFSETQ. At diagnosis, tumor, uninvolved tumor-adjacent lung and peripheral blood were collected and then preserved as a mix of FFPE and fresh-frozen material. For TCR repertoire profiling, blood samples were analyzed as peripheral blood mononuclear cells. TCR beta CDR3 regions were sequenced from DNA using the immunoSEQ Assay. The study's own analysis went as follows. To compute T cell density, TCR beta template counts were normalized to usable DNA, which was estimated by amplifying housekeeping genes. The preseqR package was used to estimate richness by extrapolating to 400,000 templates for PBMC samples and to 120,000 templates for tissue samples. Clonality was defined by subtracting Pielou's evenness from one. Tissue-enriched TCRs were identified through differential abundance testing performed on productive amino-acid clonotypes, with a minimum total count of 5 and an alpha of 0.1. The Jaccard Index and the Morisita Overlap Index were used to quantify repertoire overlap between compartments. GLIPH grouped TCR beta CDR3s together with public tetramer-defined viral CDR3s, and a viral motif had to include at least three viral sequences and show V-gene enrichment. TCRdb took this table from immuneACCESS and kept in-frame rearrangements with V and J called. Such tables lack part of the clones; where checked against another copy, unresolved V genes explain under half of the gap, and the rest is unexplained. From that table come the V and J calls and clone size; the DNA was used to work out D and trimming. For this sample the table gives fewer than 100,000 clones, of which roughly 90% were detected only once. 15% of the sample goes to the ten largest clones.

This material consisted of peripheral blood, taken before any cancer treatment. In this chain, TRBV5-1 is recombined with TRBJ2-7; a tentative D call is TRBD2 (6 bases match). This clonotype originated in a man between 40 and 69 years old with stage I squamous cell lung carcinoma. The CDR3 region: CASSPAGNHVEQYF. The sequenced DNA is TGCGCCAGCAGCCCCGCGGGGAATCATGTCGAGCAGTACTTC.